This T cell receptor (beta chain) was documented in a study of post-analysis software for immune sequencing data. General study findings and limits: Compared with controls, patients had more of roughly 5 TRBV segments, including TRBV5-6, TRBV5-1 and TRBV20-1.

Sequencing libraries made from TCR beta cDNA carried unique molecular identifiers. TCRdb re-called the PCR reads with MiXCR, one entry per CDR3 protein. The sample yields around 770,000 distinct CDR3 sequences, about 45% seen once. The sample holds one count of this clonotype. The antigen is undetermined. One junction end disagrees with the germline gene, perhaps due to a read error. CDR1 is LGHDT and CDR2 is YNNKEL in the germline V gene (reference sequence). The CDR3 runs to 14 residues. The sequence was obtained from a girl aged 5-17 years with multiple sclerosis. This chain links TRBV3-1 with TRBJ1-1; D unresolved. The sample taken for sequencing was blood. CDR3 in amino acids: CASSQVRTAAEAFF. Written as DNA, the CDR3 is TGTGCCAGCAGCCAAGTACGGACGGCCGCTGAAGCCTTCTTT.